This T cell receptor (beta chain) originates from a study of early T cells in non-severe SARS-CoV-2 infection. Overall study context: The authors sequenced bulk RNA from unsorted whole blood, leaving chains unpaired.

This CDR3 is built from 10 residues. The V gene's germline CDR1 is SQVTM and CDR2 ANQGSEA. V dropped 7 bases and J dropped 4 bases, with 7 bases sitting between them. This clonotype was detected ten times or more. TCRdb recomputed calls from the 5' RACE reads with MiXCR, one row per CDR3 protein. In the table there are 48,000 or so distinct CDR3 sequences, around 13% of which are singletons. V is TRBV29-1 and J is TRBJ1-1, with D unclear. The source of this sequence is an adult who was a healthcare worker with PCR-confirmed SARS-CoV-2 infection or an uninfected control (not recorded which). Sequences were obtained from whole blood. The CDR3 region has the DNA TGCAGCGGTCTTGGCACTGAAGCTTTCTTT. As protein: CSGLGTEAFF.